These 22 T cell receptor beta chains came from one sample sequenced in a study of CD8 T cells in Susac syndrome. Reverse transcription of about 0.5 to 1 ug RNA used random hexamers. MiXCR was run by TCRdb on the immunoSEQ multiplex PCR reads, yielding one entry per CDR3 protein. The sample includes approximately 230,000 distinct CDR3 sequences, 90% to 95% seen only once; the top ten take around 0.07%. Sequencing input: CD4+ T cells from PBMCs. Receptors originate from a human donor with multiple sclerosis.

The rearrangement links TRBV28 to TRBJ2-5, with 8 bases lining up with TRBD2. Germline lookup yields CDR1 MDHEN and CDR2 SYDVKM. The CDR3 is 15 residues long. J gave up 5 bases and V 2 bases, and 7 bases lay outside the gene matches. The CDR3 region is CASSLTGTRVETQYF. Written as DNA, the CDR3 is TGTGCCAGCAGTTTAACCGGGACTAGAGTCGAGACCCAGTACTTC.

The chain carries TRBV7-9 and TRBJ2-2; D is tentatively TRBD1 or TRBD2 (6 bases each). Germline lookup yields CDR1 SEHNR and CDR2 FQNEAQ (reference sequence). The CDR3 contains 15 residues. V lost 5 bases to trimming and J lost 4 bases, with 14 bases between them. The CDR3 DNA is TGTGCCAGCAGCCCGGAAGGGGGACTCACCGGGGAGCTGTTTTTT. Residues: CASSPEGGLTGELFF.

This sequence joins TRBV20-1 and TRBJ1-3, with D uncertain. CDR1 is DFQATT and CDR2 is SNEGSKA in the germline V gene (reference sequence). V lost 0 bases, J lost 0 bases, and 6 bases lay in between. The CDR3 loop spans 14 amino acids. The CDR3 sequence: CSARDLSSGNTIYF. In DNA form, the CDR3 reads TGCAGTGCTAGAGATCTGAGCTCTGGAAACACCATATATTTT.

J is TRBJ2-7 and V is TRBV2; 8 positions match TRBD1. From germline, CDR1 is SNHLY and CDR2 FYNNEI. V lost 6 bases, J lost 0 bases, and 4 bases stayed unmatched. There are 14 residues in the CDR3. The CDR3 DNA sequence: TGTGCCAGCAGATCCGGGACAGGCTCCTACGAGCAGTACTTC. Translating gives CASRSGTGSYEQYF.

The chain is built from TRBV6-5 and TRBJ2-5; D is ambiguous. The CDR3 contains 11 residues. Germline CDR1 and CDR2: MNHEY and SVGAGI. Trimming removed 6 bases from V and 4 bases from J, with 6 bases in between. The DNA of the CDR3 is TGTGCCAGCAGATTGGGAGAGACCCAGTACTTC. Protein sequence: CASRLGETQYF.

The J gene is TRBJ1-3, the V gene TRBV4-2, with D possibly TRBD1 on 5 matching bases. From germline, CDR1 is LGHNA and CDR2 YNFKEQ. Trimming removed 4 bases from V and 0 bases from J, with 13 bases in between. The CDR3 extends over 16 amino acids. The CDR3 spells CASSPGFGTSGNTIYF. In nucleotides, the CDR3 is TGTGCCAGCAGCCCGGGATTTGGGACCTCTGGAAACACCATATATTTT.

CDR3 region: CASSHLPTGGHEQFF. Here the CDR3 DNA reads TGTGCCAGCAGCCACCTTCCAACAGGGGGGCATGAGCAGTTCTTC. The chain has TRBV3-1 and TRBJ2-1, with 8 bases lining up with TRBD1. Germline values: CDR1 LGHDT, CDR2 YNNKEL (reference sequence). This CDR3 is 15 amino acids long. Unmatched junction bases numbered 9, after V lost 3 bases and J lost 8 bases.

CDR3 sequence: CASSLGSFGINYEQYV. The CDR3 DNA reads as TGTGCCAGCAGCTTGGGATCTTTTGGGATCAACTACGAGCAGTACGTC. V is TRBV11-2 and J is TRBJ2-7, with D unresolved. From germline, CDR1 is SGHAT and CDR2 FQNNGV. V was trimmed by 3 bases and J by 3 bases, leaving 18 bases between them. This CDR3 has 16 amino acids.

V gene TRBV20-1 combines with J gene TRBJ2-3; the D gene is possibly TRBD1 (5 bases). Trimming shortened V by 3 bases and J by 0 bases, and 13 bases separated the two germline ends. CDR1 DFQATT and CDR2 SNEGSKA come from the germline V gene (reference sequence). The CDR3 spans 15 residues. Here the CDR3 reads CSASVQQASTDTQYF. The CDR3 DNA reads as TGCAGTGCTAGCGTCCAACAGGCGAGCACAGATACGCAGTATTTT.

CDR3 sequence (DNA): TGTGCCAGCAGCGCACGGCCAGAAGCTAACTATGGCTACACCTTC. Residues: CASSARPEANYGYTF. V and J are TRBV7-9 and TRBJ1-2; D remains unclear. The V and J ends lost 5 bases and 0 bases respectively, with 13 bases between them. The CDR3 sequence is 15 residues long. Germline V lookup: CDR1 SEHNR, CDR2 FQNEAQ (reference sequence).

V gene TRBV11-2 combines with J gene TRBJ1-1; possibly TRBD1 for D (5 bases). The germline V gene has CDR1 SGHAT and CDR2 FQNNGV. V lost 7 bases and J 5 bases, leaving 14 bases between the germline ends. The CDR3 is made up of 13 amino acids. CDR3: CASTTPWGTEAFF. The CDR3 nucleotides are TGTGCCAGCACCACCCCATGGGGGACTGAAGCTTTCTTT.

This rearrangement joins TRBV3-1 to TRBJ1-4; maybe TRBD1 (5 bases). The CDR3 has 15 amino acids. CDR1 is LGHDT and CDR2 is YNNKEL in the germline V gene (reference sequence). V dropped 4 bases and J dropped 8 bases, with 17 bases sitting between them. CDR3 loop: CASSPDGGGREKLFF. As DNA, the CDR3 is TGTGCCAGCAGCCCCGACGGTGGGGGGAGAGAAAAACTGTTTTTT.

This chain links TRBV6-6 with TRBJ1-2, with D perhaps TRBD1 (5 bases). Germline loops: CDR1 MNHNY, CDR2 SVGAGI (reference sequence). V lost 10 bases to trimming and J lost 8 bases, with 20 bases between them. This CDR3 is built from 13 residues. The CDR3 coding sequence is TGTGCCATCCTCCGGGACGGCGTAGGGGGCTACACCTTC. Its translation is CAILRDGVGGYTF.

V usage is TRBV30 and J usage is TRBJ1-4; 7 bases align to TRBD1. Germline trimming cut 0 bases from V and 8 bases from J; bases unmatched to any gene: 9. This CDR3 has 15 residues. Germline CDR1 GTSNPN, CDR2 SVGIG (reference sequence). The CDR3 DNA sequence: TGTGCCTGGAGTGTGAAGGGGGCGGGTTACGAAAAACTGTTTTTT. Translating gives CAWSVKGAGYEKLFF.

The chain joins TRBV24-1 to TRBJ1-2, with 7 bases matching TRBD1. CDR3 size: 14 residues. V was pared by 4 bases and J by 4 bases, with 5 bases of the junction left unmatched. The germline CDR1 and CDR2 sequences are KGHDR and SFDVKD. For the CDR3, the DNA is TGTGCCACCAGTGACCCCCGGGACAGCTATGGCTACACCTTC. Translated, it gives CATSDPRDSYGYTF.

The chain has TRBV3-1 and TRBJ2-1, with D possibly matching TRBD2 (6 bases). The V gene's germline CDR1 is LGHDT and CDR2 YNNKEL (reference sequence). V lost 8 bases to trimming and J lost 2 bases, with 10 bases between them. The CDR3 runs 13 residues. CDR3 in DNA: TGTGCCAGCGCCGGGACTCCCTACAATGAGCAGTTCTTC. Translating gives CASAGTPYNEQFF.

Here the CDR3 DNA reads TGTGCCAGCAGCCAAGATTCCACGGCTAATTCACCCCTCCACTTT. This sequence encodes CASSQDSTANSPLHF. This chain connects TRBV3-1 to TRBJ1-6; no reliable D call. The CDR3 covers 15 residues. Per the germline V gene, CDR1 is LGHDT and CDR2 is YNNKEL (reference sequence). Trimming pared 0 bases from V and 6 bases from J, leaving 9 bases between.

The rearrangement joins TRBV2 to TRBJ2-7; possibly TRBD1 or TRBD2 for D (5 bases each). Germline V gives CDR1 SNHLY, CDR2 FYNNEI. V was cut by 4 bases and J by 6 bases, with 13 bases left in between. The CDR3 spans 13 residues. The CDR3 protein is CASSGARGAEQYV. For the CDR3, the DNA is TGTGCCAGCAGTGGAGCGCGAGGGGCCGAGCAGTACGTC.

For the CDR3, the DNA is TGTGCCAGCAGGATAGGACGGTATAGCAATCAGCCCCAGCATTTT. Protein sequence: CASRIGRYSNQPQHF. This chain links TRBV2 with TRBJ1-5; D not resolved. CDR1 and CDR2 from the germline V gene are SNHLY and FYNNEI. V gave up 6 bases and J gave up 0 bases, with 12 bases separating them. This CDR3 contains 15 residues.

V and J are TRBV30 and TRBJ2-7; maybe TRBD1 (5 bases). Trimming stripped 3 bases from V and 2 bases from J, with 11 bases between. Per the germline V gene, CDR1 is GTSNPN and CDR2 is SVGIG (reference sequence). This CDR3 contains 13 residues. The CDR3 spells CAWSDSSTYEQYF. DNA for the CDR3: TGTGCCTGGAGCGACAGCTCGACCTACGAGCAGTACTTC.

The chain joins TRBV5-4 to TRBJ2-1; no firm D call. Trimming shortened V by 4 bases and J by 4 bases, and 9 bases separated the two germline ends. This CDR3 contains 13 residues. Germline V gene data show CDR1 as SGHNT and CDR2 as YYREEE (reference sequence). The CDR3 protein is CASSIDTYNEQFF. The CDR3 nucleotides read TGTGCCAGCAGCATTGATACTTACAATGAGCAGTTCTTC.

The CDR3, as DNA: TGTGCCAGCAGCGTCTCTAGCGGGGAGATCACCGGGGAGCTGTTTTTT. Protein product: CASSVSSGEITGELFF. The chain employs TRBV9 and TRBJ2-2; 9 bases map to TRBD2. There are 16 residues in the CDR3. Per the germline V gene, CDR1 is SGDLS and CDR2 is YYNGEE. V was pared by 2 bases and J by 4 bases, with 6 bases of the junction left unmatched. Looking up the rest from reference TRBV9 and TRBJ2-2 gives the full variable domain: DSGVTQTPKHLITATGQRVTLRCSPRSGDLSVYWYQQSLDQGLQFLIQYYNGEERAKGNILERFSAQQFPDLHSELNLSSLELGDSALYFCASSVSSGEITGELFFGEGSRLTVL.